This T cell receptor beta chain appears in the sequencing data of a study of blood T cell repertoires in COVID-19. Measured with immunoSEQ multiplex PCR; TCRdb has only the in-frame clones, and not every one. Of over 130,000 clones listed, roughly 84% are singletons. This CDR3 spans 14 amino acids. V was cut by 5 bases and J by 8 bases, with 17 bases left in between. The V gene's germline CDR1 is SGHRS and CDR2 YFSETQ. This TCR was recovered from a woman aged 55-70 years with acute or convalescent COVID-19. The chain combines TRBV5-1 with TRBJ2-4; D remains unclear. Input material: peripheral blood. CDR3 nucleotides: TGCGCCAGCAGTCCTAACGACGGGTTTGACATTCAGTACTTC. Amino acid sequence: CASSPNDGFDIQYF.